Below are 10 T cell receptor beta chains sequenced from a single sample in a study of OX40 agonist ivuxolimab in advanced cancers. Profiling relied on immunoSEQ multiplex PCR, and the TCRdb table lists in-frame clones only, not all of them. The sample carries 65,000 to 90,000 clones, approximately 90% recorded once. Sequenced here: CD4+ or CD8+ T cells sorted from blood, sampled in a trial of the OX40 agonist ivuxolimab. These receptors all come from an adult with an advanced solid tumor such as melanoma, head and neck, liver or kidney cancer.

CDR3 region: CASSLLASGTSYNEQFF. CDR3 DNA sequence: TGTGCCAGCAGTTTATTGGCTAGCGGTACTTCCTACAATGAGCAGTTCTTC. This chain links TRBV27 with TRBJ2-1, with 7 bases aligning to TRBD2. The CDR3 runs to 17 residues. Germline CDR1 is MNHEY and CDR2 is SMNVEV (reference sequence). V was pared by 1 base and J by 1 base, with 7 bases of the junction left unmatched.

The rearrangement joins TRBV5-1 to TRBJ2-3, with a possible D match to TRBD2 (6 bases). V was shortened by 5 bases and J by 4 bases, with 17 bases between the two germline ends. Per the germline V gene, CDR1 is SGHRS and CDR2 is YFSETQ. CDR3 length equals 15 residues. CDR3 sequence: CASSKTTAGADTQYF. The CDR3 DNA follows: TGCGCCAGCAGTAAGACGACAGCGGGCGCAGATACGCAGTATTTT.

V is TRBV6-6 and J is TRBJ2-3; D is uncertain. CDR1 and CDR2 (germline): MNHNY, SVGAGI (reference sequence). CDR3 size: 16 residues. Trimming took 5 bases from V and 5 from J, leaving 20 bases between them. The CDR3 DNA is TGTGCCAGCAGTACTCTCCCTAAGGGTGTATTAGATACGCAGTATTTT. It yields the protein CASSTLPKGVLDTQYF.

This chain uses TRBV19 with TRBJ2-1; 9 bases fit TRBD1. Germline V gives CDR1 LNHDA, CDR2 SQIVND (reference sequence). This CDR3 region has 16 residues. J was trimmed by 4 bases and V by 5 bases; bases with no gene match: 9. CDR3 residues: CASSLLPGQGYNEQFF. In DNA, the CDR3 is TGTGCCAGTAGTCTCTTACCGGGACAGGGTTACAATGAGCAGTTCTTC.

This chain connects TRBV6-5 to TRBJ2-7; 9 nucleotides align to TRBD2. The CDR3 is 13 residues long. The germline CDR1 and CDR2 sequences are MNHEY and SVGAGI. V shed 7 bases and J 9 bases; nucleotides not matched to a gene: 10. CDR3 in DNA: TGTGCCAGCAACGTAGCGGGGGATTTTCGGCAGTACTTC. Protein: CASNVAGDFRQYF.

The chain is built from TRBV2 and TRBJ2-5; a possible D gene is TRBD2 (7 bases). Germline CDR1 SNHLY, CDR2 FYNNEI. Trimming removed 4 bases from V and 4 bases from J, with 13 bases in between. The CDR3 consists of 14 residues. CDR3 amino acids: CASSGGGVGETQYF. The CDR3 bases are TGTGCCAGCAGTGGCGGGGGCGTTGGAGAGACCCAGTACTTC.

This clone has more than one count but fewer than ten. The chain uses TRBV5-1 and TRBJ1-1; TRBD1 agrees at 9 bases. The CDR3 spans 13 residues. Germline V gene lookup returns CDR1 SGHRS and CDR2 YFSETQ. V was pared by 8 bases and J by 4 bases, with 6 bases of the junction left unmatched. CDR3 region: CASRDRASTEAFF. For the CDR3, the DNA is TGCGCCAGTCGGGACAGGGCCAGCACTGAAGCTTTCTTT.

This chain joins TRBV6-5 and TRBJ1-4; possibly TRBD1 for D (6 bases). There are 14 residues in the CDR3. Trimming left V 5 bases short and J 7 bases short, with 14 bases between. Germline V gene lookup returns CDR1 MNHEY and CDR2 SVGAGI. This CDR3 is CASSTRQVGEKLFF. The CDR3 coding sequence is TGTGCCAGCAGTACCCGACAGGTCGGTGAAAAACTGTTTTTT.

This sequence joins TRBV11-3 and TRBJ2-7; either TRBD1 or TRBD2 may fit D (5 bases each). The V gene's germline CDR1 is SGHNT and CDR2 YENEEA. Trimming took off 8 bases at V and 3 bases at J, with 14 bases between the two ends. The CDR3 covers 13 residues. Here the CDR3 reads CASGPGRLYEQYF. CDR3 in DNA: TGTGCCAGCGGACCGGGACGGCTCTACGAGCAGTACTTC.

The rearrangement joins TRBV6-1 to TRBJ2-7; D remains unclear. Between the trimmed V and J ends, which lost 6 bases and 3 bases, there was a span of 9 bases. The germline gives CDR1 MNHNS, CDR2 SASEGT. This CDR3 contains 12 residues. The chain's CDR3 is CASRRELYEQYF. CDR3 bases: TGTGCCAGCAGACGCGAGCTCTACGAGCAGTACTTC.